Each of the 25 T cell receptor beta chains below was sequenced from the same sample in a study of blood T cell repertoires in COVID-19. Data came from immunoSEQ multiplex PCR; TCRdb stores just in-frame clones and leaves some out. This table has under 300,000 clones, 86% appearing once. Sequenced: peripheral blood. These receptors came from a young woman with active or convalescent COVID-19.

The chain combines TRBV6-2 or TRBV6-3 with TRBJ2-3; 8 bases match TRBD2. From germline, CDR1 is MNHEY and CDR2 SVGEGT. V shed 0 bases and J 5 bases; nucleotides not matched to a gene: 10. The CDR3 sequence is 17 residues long. The CDR3 nucleotides read TGTGCCAGCAGTTACTCGAAGCCGGGACTAGTCGGAGATACGCAGTATTTT. It yields the protein CASSYSKPGLVGDTQYF.

The chain employs TRBV11-2 and TRBJ1-1; 7 bases agree with TRBD1. Trimming cost V 5 bases and J 4 bases; bases outside gene matches: 10. The CDR3 length is 15 residues. Germline-derived CDR1 and CDR2 are SGHAT and FQNNGV. CDR3: CASSPAGQAGTEAFF. CDR3 in DNA: TGTGCCAGCAGCCCCGCCGGACAGGCGGGCACTGAAGCTTTCTTT. Drawing the rest from reference TRBV11-2 and TRBJ1-1, the complete variable domain is EAGVAQSPRYKIIEKRQSVAFWCNPISGHATLYWYQQILGQGPKLLIQFQNNGVVDDSQLPKDRFSAERLKGVDSTLKIQPAKLEDSAVYLCASSPAGQAGTEAFFGQGTRLTVV.

The rearrangement uses TRBV3-1 (or the pseudogene TRBV3-2) and TRBJ1-6, with 7 positions matching TRBD1. The CDR3 is made up of 17 amino acids. The ends lost 0 bases at V and 5 bases at J; junction bases unmatched: 7. Germline CDR1 is LGHDT and CDR2 is YNNKEL (reference sequence). CDR3 coding DNA: TGTGCCAGCAGCCAAGAAGTAGGGGGCGTCAATAATTCACCCCTCCACTTT. Translation gives CASSQEVGGVNNSPLHF.

This chain connects TRBV14 to TRBJ2-1; TRBD2 matches 12 bases. V lost 4 bases and J lost 3; bases outside the gene matches: 4. Germline CDR1 is SGHDN and CDR2 is FVKESK. The CDR3 sequence is 16 residues long. The CDR3 sequence is CASSLGLAGYYNEQFF. CDR3 DNA: TGTGCCAGCAGCCTTGGACTAGCGGGGTACTACAATGAGCAGTTCTTC.

This clone was seen only a few times. V and J are TRBV5-6 and TRBJ1-2, with 7 bases that match TRBD1. V dropped 4 bases and J dropped 2; count of bases not matched to a gene: 5. The CDR3 extends over 14 amino acids. Germline-derived CDR1 and CDR2 are SGHDT and YYEEEE. The CDR3 region is CASSRDRRNYGYTF. The CDR3 nucleotides read TGTGCCAGCAGCAGGGACAGAAGAAACTATGGCTACACCTTC.

The CDR3 sequence is CASSIRGGGYTF. The CDR3 DNA is TGTGCCAGTAGTATTAGGGGCGGTGGCTACACCTTC. This chain joins TRBV19 and TRBJ1-2, with D perhaps matching TRBD1 (5 bases). The V gene lost 3 bases and the J gene lost 7 bases, with 9 bases spanning the gap. The CDR3 contains 12 residues. Germline loops: CDR1 LNHDA, CDR2 SQIVND (reference sequence).

CDR3 protein: CASSWERGLLYNEQFF. As DNA, the CDR3 is TGTGCCAGCAGTTGGGAGCGGGGCCTACTATACAATGAGCAGTTCTTC. V is TRBV28 and J is TRBJ2-1, with 7 nucleotides matching TRBD2. Germline loops: CDR1 MDHEN, CDR2 SYDVKM. The CDR3 is 16 residues long. V dropped 4 bases and J dropped 4; count of bases not matched to a gene: 10. Supplemented by reference TRBV28 and TRBJ2-1, the full variable domain reads DVKVTQSSRYLVKRTGEKVFLECVQDMDHENMFWYRQDPGLGLRLIYFSYDVKMKEKGDIPEGYSVSREKKERFSLILESASTNQTSMYLCASSWERGLLYNEQFFGPGTRLTVL.

The chain recombines TRBV23-1 with TRBJ1-5; 9 bases map to TRBD1. TRBV23-1 is an ORF for which the function is uncertain. The trim removed 5 bases at V and 6 bases at J, leaving 17 bases unmatched. The CDR3 has 18 residues. CDR3 nucleotides: TGCGCCAGCAGTAGCCGGGACAGGGTGTCTGGGGGGGGTCAGCCCCAGCATTTT. Translating it yields CASSSRDRVSGGGQPQHF.

This clone was seen a single time. The CDR3 DNA follows: TGTGCCAGTAGTATGGGACAGGGTTTCACTGAAGCTTTCTTT. Translating gives CASSMGQGFTEAFF. This chain links TRBV19 with TRBJ1-1, with 9 bases fitting TRBD1. V trimming: 3 bases; J trimming: 4 bases; junction bases outside the gene matches: 3. This CDR3 has 14 residues. Germline CDR1 LNHDA, CDR2 SQIVND (reference sequence).

This chain links TRBV6-2 or TRBV6-3 with TRBJ2-4, with 9 positions matching TRBD1. Germline V gene sequence: CDR1 MNHEY, CDR2 SVGEGT. V was clipped by 4 bases and J by 1 base; unmatched bases: 20. The CDR3 is made up of 21 amino acids. Written as DNA, the CDR3 is TGTGCCAGCAGTTTCCCGATCAACAGGGGGCACTACGATTCGGCCAAAAACATTCAGTACTTC. Translation: CASSFPINRGHYDSAKNIQYF.

The V gene is TRBV6-5, the J gene TRBJ1-2, with D tentatively TRBD1 (5 bases). Germline V gives CDR1 MNHEY, CDR2 SVGAGI. The CDR3 has 12 residues. V lost 8 bases and J 8 bases, leaving 15 bases between the germline ends. The CDR3 loop is CASGLRGGGYTF. The CDR3, as DNA: TGTGCCAGCGGGCTTAGGGGTGGCGGCTACACCTTC.

The chain employs TRBV28 and TRBJ2-1; 8 nucleotides agree with TRBD2. Germline CDR1 reads MDHEN; CDR2 reads SYDVKM. The trim removed 3 bases at V and 7 bases at J, leaving 8 bases unmatched. The CDR3 loop spans 15 amino acids. The CDR3 spells CASSLQAGEGNEQFF. The DNA of the CDR3 is TGTGCCAGCAGTTTGCAAGCGGGGGAGGGTAATGAGCAGTTCTTC.

The chain joins TRBV27 to TRBJ2-7; TRBD1 is a possible D gene (5 bases). Deletions cut 5 bases from V and 3 bases from J, with 11 bases between. This CDR3 is 13 amino acids long. Germline V gene sequence: CDR1 MNHEY, CDR2 SMNVEV (reference sequence). The CDR3 sequence: CASSIRVYYEQYF. CDR3 sequence (DNA): TGTGCCAGCAGTATCAGGGTGTACTACGAGCAGTACTTC.

The J gene is TRBJ1-2, the V gene TRBV2; D call uncertain. The length of the CDR3 is 17 residues. From germline, CDR1 is SNHLY and CDR2 FYNNEI. V lost 6 bases and J 7 bases, leaving 27 bases between the germline ends. The CDR3 is CASSAPRFWVVGGGYTF. CDR3 nucleotide sequence: TGTGCCAGCAGCGCCCCACGATTCTGGGTGGTAGGAGGTGGCTACACCTTC.

The chain combines TRBV7-9 with TRBJ2-5; 8 bases are shared with TRBD1. The V gene's germline CDR1 is SEHNR and CDR2 FQNEAQ (reference sequence). V was pared by 8 bases and J by 2 bases, with 22 bases of the junction left unmatched. CDR3 length equals 19 residues. For the CDR3, the DNA is TGTGCCAGCTTTAAAGCTCTACGTTTGACAGGGGAGATACAAGAGACCCAGTACTTC. Protein sequence: CASFKALRLTGEIQETQYF.

In this sample, this clone turned up a few times. The CDR3 sequence: CASSKTRDSLYEQYF. CDR3 coding DNA: TGCGCCAGCAGCAAGACCCGGGACTCCCTTTACGAGCAGTACTTC. The rearrangement joins TRBV4-3 to TRBJ2-7; D may be TRBD2 (6 bases). The CDR3 has 15 amino acids. CDR1 is LGHNA and CDR2 is YSLEER in the germline V gene. V was clipped by 5 bases and J by 4 bases, with 18 bases between them.

The CDR3 bases are TGTGCCAGCAGCAACCTAGCGGGGGCGTACAATGAGCAGTTCTTC. It codes for CASSNLAGAYNEQFF. The J gene is TRBJ2-1, the V gene TRBV7-6, with 10 nucleotides matching TRBD2. Germline CDR1 is SGHVS and CDR2 is FNYEAQ. Trimming took 5 bases from V and 4 from J; bases not matched to a gene: 5. The CDR3 is 15 amino acids.

Written as DNA, the CDR3 is TGTGCCAGCAGCGTCTCACAGGACCTCTATGGCTACACCTTC. Amino acid sequence: CASSVSQDLYGYTF. The rearrangement uses TRBV9 and TRBJ1-2; D is possibly TRBD1 (5 bases). In germline, CDR1 is SGDLS, CDR2 YYNGEE. The CDR3 spans 14 residues. V shed 2 bases and J shed 4 bases, with 12 bases lying between them.

This rearrangement joins TRBV5-1 to TRBJ2-2; 10 bases align to TRBD2. Per germline, CDR1 SGHRS and CDR2 YFSETQ. The CDR3 sequence is 20 residues long. The V and J ends lost 4 bases and 4 bases, in that order; junction bases with no gene match: 19. The CDR3 here is CASSRVGLAGALARTGELFF. The CDR3 bases are TGCGCCAGCAGCAGGGTGGGGCTAGCGGGGGCCTTGGCCCGCACCGGGGAGCTGTTTTTT.

The gene calls are TRBV19 and TRBJ2-2; D may be TRBD2 (6 bases). From germline, CDR1 is LNHDA and CDR2 SQIVND (reference sequence). The CDR3 sequence is 16 residues long. V lost 2 bases to trimming and J lost 5 bases, with 15 bases between them. CDR3 protein: CASSISTRSRTGELFF. CDR3 DNA: TGTGCCAGTAGTATATCGACTAGAAGTCGGACCGGGGAGCTGTTTTTT.

The genes are TRBV30 and TRBJ1-1; 8 bases are shared with TRBD1. Germline V gene sequence: CDR1 GTSNPN, CDR2 SVGIG (reference sequence). This CDR3 has 13 amino acids. V gave up 2 bases and J gave up 11 bases; unmatched junction bases: 10. The CDR3 loop is CAWSFTGTGLAFF. CDR3 sequence (DNA): TGTGCCTGGAGTTTCACCGGGACAGGTTTGGCTTTCTTT. Based on the CDR3 plus reference TRBV30 and TRBJ1-1, the full variable domain is SQTIHQWPATLVQPVGSPLSLECTVEGTSNPNLYWYRQAAGRGLQLLFYSVGIGQISSEVPQNLSASRPQDRQFILSSKKLLLSDSGFYLCAWSFTGTGLAFFGQGTRLTVV.

The sample holds a few counts of this clone. The V gene is TRBV3-1 (or the pseudogene TRBV3-2), the J gene TRBJ1-1; 9 nucleotides match TRBD1. V lost 3 bases to trimming and J lost 3 bases; unmatched junction nucleotides: 5. Germline CDR1 LGHDT, CDR2 YNNKEL (reference sequence). The CDR3 runs to 15 residues. The CDR3: CASSHSGTGYTEAFF. CDR3 bases: TGTGCCAGCAGCCATTCAGGGACAGGGTACACTGAAGCTTTCTTT.

Concerning this clone itself: The same CDR3 can be traced to other DNA sequences in this sample. This chain uses TRBV18 with TRBJ2-3; D gene uncertain. The V end was cut by 6 bases, the J end by 0 bases, with 10 bases between. The CDR3 is 14 amino acids. Germline-derived CDR1 and CDR2 are KGHSH and LQKENI. The CDR3 DNA sequence: TGTGCCAGCTCCCCCCCCTCTAGCACAGATACGCAGTATTTT. It translates to CASSPPSSTDTQYF.

The gene calls are TRBV5-1 and TRBJ1-5, with a weak D call TRBD1 (6 bases). The CDR3 is made up of 15 amino acids. V gave up 1 base and J gave up 4 bases, with 12 bases separating them. Per the germline V gene, CDR1 is SGHRS and CDR2 is YFSETQ. CDR3 DNA: TGCGCCAGCAGCTTGTCCGGACAGACGAATCAGCCCCAGCATTTT. Translated: CASSLSGQTNQPQHF.

The chain joins TRBV7-2 to TRBJ1-3, with 8 bases matching TRBD1. CDR3 length: 15 residues. The V gene end was trimmed by 5 bases and the J gene end by 4 bases; junction bases not matched to a gene: 7. The germline V gene has CDR1 SGHTA and CDR2 FQGNSA. The CDR3: CASSTRTGPGNTIYF. The DNA of the CDR3 is TGTGCCAGCAGCACCCGGACAGGGCCCGGAAACACCATATATTTT.